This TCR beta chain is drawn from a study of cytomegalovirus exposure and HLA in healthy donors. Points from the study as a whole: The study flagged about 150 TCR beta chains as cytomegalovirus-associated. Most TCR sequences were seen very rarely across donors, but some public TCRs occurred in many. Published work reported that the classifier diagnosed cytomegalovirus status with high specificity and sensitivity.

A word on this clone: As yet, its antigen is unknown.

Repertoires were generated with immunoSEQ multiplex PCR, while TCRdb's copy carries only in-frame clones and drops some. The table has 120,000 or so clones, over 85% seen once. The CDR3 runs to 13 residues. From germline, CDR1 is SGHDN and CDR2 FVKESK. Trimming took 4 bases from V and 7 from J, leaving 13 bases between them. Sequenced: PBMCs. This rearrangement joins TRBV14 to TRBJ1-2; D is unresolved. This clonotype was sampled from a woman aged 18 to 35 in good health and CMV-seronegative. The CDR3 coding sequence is TGTGCCAGCAGCCCGTTTGAAGCAGGTGGCTACACCTTC. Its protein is CASSPFEAGGYTF.